The 15 T cell receptor beta chains below come from one sample, sequenced in a study of shared clonotypes between healthy human individuals. Assay used: immunoSEQ multiplex PCR; TCRdb lists only in-frame clones, some missing. The sample has roughly 2,000,000 clones, roughly 95% seen once; the top ten hold 1.2%. CD45RO negativity and positive selection for CCR7 defined naive CD8 cells, a population that excluded terminally differentiated effector memory CD45RA+ cells. Material for sequencing was naive CD8+ T cells sorted from blood. These receptors were obtained from a man younger than 35 in good health.

A single count supports this clone. The chain joins TRBV5-1 to TRBJ2-1; no firm D call. There are 13 residues in the CDR3. Germline V gene sequence: CDR1 SGHRS, CDR2 YFSETQ. Trimming pared 1 base from V and 6 bases from J, leaving 8 bases between. CDR3 DNA: TGCGCCAGCAGCTTGACCGCAGGCAATGAGCAGTTCTTC. It encodes CASSLTAGNEQFF.

V gene TRBV5-6 combines with J gene TRBJ1-1; no firm D call. This CDR3 spans 14 amino acids. Germline V gene sequence: CDR1 SGHDT, CDR2 YYEEEE. Trimming took off 0 bases at V and 2 bases at J, with 8 bases between the two ends. The CDR3 protein is CASSLGTSNTEAFF. The CDR3 bases are TGTGCCAGCAGCTTGGGGACGTCAAACACTGAAGCTTTCTTT.

The chain combines TRBV6-1 with TRBJ2-1, with 12 bases lining up with TRBD1. CDR3 length: 16 residues. Germline V gene lookup returns CDR1 MNHNS and CDR2 SASEGT. V dropped 4 bases and J dropped 10; count of bases not matched to a gene: 11. The CDR3 coding sequence is TGTGCCAGCAGTGGACTGATGGGACAGGGGGCAATCGAGCAGTTCTTC. Translation: CASSGLMGQGAIEQFF.

This chain uses TRBV5-4 with TRBJ2-5; 7 positions match TRBD1. Trimming took 4 bases from V and 5 from J; bases not matched to a gene: 5. Germline V gives CDR1 SGHNT, CDR2 YYREEE (reference sequence). The CDR3 runs to 13 residues. The CDR3 is CASSQGTVETQYF. CDR3 nucleotides: TGTGCCAGCAGCCAGGGGACAGTTGAGACCCAGTACTTC.

This clone showed up just once. This sample also contains other DNA sequences that code for the same CDR3. V and J are TRBV27 and TRBJ2-7; 8 bases map to TRBD1. This CDR3 region has 17 residues. Germline V gene lookup returns CDR1 MNHEY and CDR2 SMNVEV (reference sequence). The trim removed 8 bases at V and 3 bases at J, leaving 18 bases unmatched. The CDR3 sequence is CASYSPSRGTGFYEQYF. DNA of the CDR3: TGTGCCAGCTACTCCCCCTCGAGAGGGACAGGTTTCTACGAGCAGTACTTC.

The genes are TRBV28 and TRBJ2-7, with 11 bases fitting TRBD2. Germline loops: CDR1 MDHEN, CDR2 SYDVKM. The CDR3 is 15 amino acids. Trimming at V came to 1 base and at J to 3 bases, leaving 2 bases not matched to a gene. In DNA, the CDR3 is TGTGCCAGCAGTTTATTTACTAGCGGGAGCTACGAGCAGTACTTC. It encodes CASSLFTSGSYEQYF. Full variable domain (remainder filled in from reference TRBV28 and TRBJ2-7): DVKVTQSSRYLVKRTGEKVFLECVQDMDHENMFWYRQDPGLGLRLIYFSYDVKMKEKGDIPEGYSVSREKKERFSLILESASTNQTSMYLCASSLFTSGSYEQYFGPGTRLTVT.

This sequence joins TRBV19 and TRBJ2-7, with 7 bases fitting TRBD1. This CDR3 spans 13 amino acids. From germline, CDR1 is LNHDA and CDR2 SQIVND (reference sequence). Trimming cost V 2 bases and J 5 bases; bases outside gene matches: 3. This chain's CDR3 is CASSIQGGHEQYF. The CDR3 DNA reads as TGTGCCAGTAGTATACAAGGGGGCCACGAGCAGTACTTC. The entire variable domain, with the rest obtained from reference TRBV19 and TRBJ2-7, is as follows: DGGITQSPKYLFRKEGQNVTLSCEQNLNHDAMYWYRQDPGQGLRLIYYSQIVNDFQKGDIAEGYSVSREKKESFPLTVTSAQKNPTAFYLCASSIQGGHEQYFGPGTRLTVT.

The V gene is TRBV2, the J gene TRBJ2-5; 7 nucleotides match TRBD2. CDR1 is SNHLY and CDR2 is FYNNEI in the germline V gene. Trimming cost V 6 bases and J 2 bases; bases outside gene matches: 3. The CDR3 runs 13 residues. CDR3 sequence (DNA): TGTGCCAGCAGACCGGGACTACAAGAGACCCAGTACTTC. Its translation: CASRPGLQETQYF.

As concerns this clone: Other DNA sequences of this sample code for an identical CDR3. V usage is TRBV30 and J usage is TRBJ2-7; possibly TRBD1 or TRBD2 for D (6 bases each). The CDR3 loop spans 11 amino acids. V lost 1 base and J lost 7, with 8 bases in between. Germline V gene lookup returns CDR1 GTSNPN and CDR2 SVGIG (reference sequence). In DNA form, the CDR3 reads TGTGCCTGGAGTGAAGGGGGGGAGCAGTACTTC. Its protein is CAWSEGGEQYF.

The V and J genes are TRBV9 and TRBJ2-2, with D perhaps TRBD2 (6 bases). From germline, CDR1 is SGDLS and CDR2 YYNGEE. The germline V and J ends were trimmed by 2 bases and 6 bases, with 11 bases remaining between them. The CDR3 spans 14 residues. In DNA form, the CDR3 reads TGTGCCAGCAGCGTCCCTGGCGGGGCCGGGGAGCTGTTTTTT. Translating gives CASSVPGGAGELFF.

The chain has TRBV30 and TRBJ2-2; possible D gene TRBD1, 6 bases. Trimming removed 2 bases at V and 3 bases at J, with 10 bases between. Germline CDR1 is GTSNPN and CDR2 is SVGIG (reference sequence). The CDR3 covers 14 residues. The CDR3 nucleotides read TGTGCCTGGAGTCTCACAGGGCACACCGGGGAGCTGTTTTTT. Translation: CAWSLTGHTGELFF.

The J gene is TRBJ1-1, the V gene TRBV6-5; the match to TRBD1 covers 8 bases. The CDR3 length is 13 residues. The ends lost 6 bases at V and 7 bases at J; junction bases unmatched: 7. CDR1 MNHEY and CDR2 SVGAGI come from the germline V gene. The CDR3 sequence is CASRPTGDFEAFF. For the CDR3, the DNA is TGTGCCAGCAGACCGACAGGGGACTTTGAAGCTTTCTTT.

The genes are TRBV30 and TRBJ2-7; TRBD2 agrees at 15 bases. Trimming cost V 0 bases and J 0 bases; bases outside gene matches: 6. This CDR3 is built from 18 residues. Germline assignment: CDR1 GTSNPN and CDR2 SVGIG (reference sequence). Here the CDR3 DNA reads TGTGCCTGGAGTGTACTTGGGACTAGCGGGAGGACCTCCTACGAGCAGTACTTC. It is translated as CAWSVLGTSGRTSYEQYF. Combining the CDR3 with reference TRBV30 and TRBJ2-7 gives the whole variable domain SQTIHQWPATLVQPVGSPLSLECTVEGTSNPNLYWYRQAAGRGLQLLFYSVGIGQISSEVPQNLSASRPQDRQFILSSKKLLLSDSGFYLCAWSVLGTSGRTSYEQYFGPGTRLTVT.

This chain connects TRBV28 to TRBJ2-7; D remains unclear. The CDR3 consists of 15 residues. The germline gives CDR1 MDHEN, CDR2 SYDVKM. Deletions cut 3 bases from V and 0 bases from J, with 12 bases between. CDR3 sequence: CASSFGTLSSYEQYF. CDR3 bases: TGTGCCAGCAGTTTCGGCACCCTGAGCTCCTACGAGCAGTACTTC.

A single count supports this clone. This CDR3 is also generated by other DNA sequences in the sample. J is TRBJ1-5 and V is TRBV2; no firm D call. This CDR3 is 12 amino acids long. Trimming shortened V by 1 base and J by 4 bases, and 2 bases separated the two germline ends. CDR1 is SNHLY, CDR2 FYNNEI, per germline. CDR3 in amino acids: CASSEGNQPQHF. The CDR3 DNA follows: TGTGCCAGCAGTGAAGGTAATCAGCCCCAGCATTTT. Drawing the rest from reference TRBV2 and TRBJ1-5, the complete variable domain is EPEVTQTPSHQVTQMGQEVILRCVPISNHLYFYWYRQILGQKVEFLVSFYNNEISEKSEIFDDQFSVERPDGSNFTLKIRSTKLEDSAMYFCASSEGNQPQHFGDGTRLSIL.